This T cell receptor (beta chain) derives from a study of blood T cell repertoires in COVID-19. Study details: COVID-19 samples collected from the United States, Italy and Spain covered acute and convalescent phases.

CDR3 size: 15 residues. CDR1 and CDR2 (germline): SGHTA, FQGTGA. V lost 8 bases, J lost 4 bases, and 9 bases stayed unmatched. Enrollment of patients from Seattle took place during active infection, with longitudinal follow-up. TCRdb's table, derived via immunoSEQ multiplex PCR, lists solely in-frame clones and lacks some. The profile covers around 200,000 clones, with over 80% appearing a single time and roughly 7.2% taken by the ten largest. The clonotype was recovered from a woman aged 40 to 50 with COVID-19, enrolled during active disease. The sample comprised peripheral blood. V usage is TRBV7-3 and J usage is TRBJ2-1; TRBD2 matches at 9 bases. This CDR3 reads CASGGGRALYNEQFF. The CDR3 bases are TGTGCCAGCGGGGGCGGGAGGGCCCTATACAATGAGCAGTTCTTC.